This T cell receptor (beta chain) appears in the sequencing data of a study of regulatory T cells in long-lasting Graves disease. Study-wide results and caveats: Public clonotype sharing was higher in persistent than newly diagnosed patients.

Germline assignment: CDR1 MDHEN and CDR2 SYDVKM. This CDR3 is 15 amino acids long. The ends lost 7 bases at V and 9 bases at J; junction bases unmatched: 12. CDR3 regions were amplified by Arm-PCR using iRepertoire HTBI primers to build TCR beta libraries. Via MiXCR, TCRdb re-called the multiplex PCR reads, giving one row per CDR3 protein. This table has approximately 350,000 distinct CDR3 sequences, 10% to 15% appearing once. In the case of this clonotype: The antigen is not known.

The time point: newly diagnosed GD, antithyroid drugs for less than 3 months. Scientists built the TCR library using RNA that was extracted from PBMCs. These records were also assigned to another study, of T cells in Graves' hyperthyroidism and ophthalmopathy. Per that paper: The model's output predicted ophthalmopathy at a median of around 6.9 months prior to onset.

This TCR derives from a woman younger than 35 with Graves disease. This sample comprised peripheral blood mononuclear cells (PBMCs), obtained at new diagnosis, from a patient treated with antithyroid drugs. V gene TRBV28 combines with J gene TRBJ2-1, with TRBD2 matching over 10 bases. This chain's CDR3 is CASTRAGGPAGEQFF. The DNA of the CDR3 is TGTGCCAGCACAAGAGCGGGAGGGCCCGCTGGTGAGCAGTTCTTC.